The rows below give T cell receptor beta chains drawn from one sample of a study of OX40 agonist ivuxolimab in advanced cancers. TCRdb keeps only in-frame clones here, not all; method: immunoSEQ multiplex PCR. The table lists around 58,000 clones, 94% of them singletons. Sequencing was performed on CD4+ or CD8+ T cells sorted from blood, taken in a trial of the OX40 agonist ivuxolimab. These TCRs come from an adult with an advanced solid tumor such as melanoma, head and neck, liver or kidney cancer. The CDR3 runs from the conserved cysteine through the conserved F or W. The order of the fields is clone size, J gene, D gene, V gene, CDR3 protein, CDR3 DNA. A D gene is named only where the DNA matches it firmly. Clone sizes are given selectively: once, few, many, or a class where the clone is expanded.

NA	TRBJ2-3	TRBD2	TRBV30	CAWSTWEGLEDTQYF	TGTGCCTGGAGTACGTGGGAGGGCCTGGAAGATACGCAGTATTTT
NA	TRBJ1-5	NA	TRBV27	CASSLAGNQPQHF	TGTGCCAGCAGTTTGGCAGGGAATCAGCCCCAGCATTTT
once	TRBJ1-1	NA	TRBV5-1	CASSPAGAYTEAFF	TGCGCCAGCAGCCCAGCGGGGGCGTACACTGAAGCTTTCTTT
NA	TRBJ2-2	NA	TRBV29-1	CSVVYTDPGELFF	TGCAGCGTTGTGTACACTGATCCCGGGGAGCTGTTTTTT
few	TRBJ1-1	NA	TRBV7-9	CASSLQREAFF	TGTGCCAGCAGCCTTCAGCGTGAAGCTTTCTTT
NA	TRBJ2-2	TRBD1	TRBV9	CASSDRQGVNTGELFF	TGTGCCAGCAGCGATAGACAGGGGGTGAACACCGGGGAGCTGTTTTTT
NA	TRBJ2-6	NA	TRBV30	CAWSEGSGANVLTF	TGTGCCTGGAGTGAGGGCTCTGGGGCCAACGTCCTGACTTTC
NA	TRBJ2-3	TRBD2	TRBV9	CASSVVSSGRADTQYF	TGTGCCAGCAGCGTAGTTTCTAGCGGGAGAGCAGATACGCAGTATTTT
few	TRBJ2-1	TRBD2	TRBV19	CASSTLAGVNNEQFF	TGTGCCAGTAGCACTCTAGCGGGAGTCAACAATGAGCAGTTCTTC
NA	TRBJ1-1	TRBD1	TRBV28	CASSSPNRGSNTEAFF	TGTGCCAGCAGTTCCCCAAACAGGGGTTCGAACACTGAAGCTTTCTTT
once	TRBJ2-7	NA	TRBV11-1	CASSSAGGTYEQYF	TGTGCCAGCAGCTCCGCAGGAGGGACCTACGAGCAGTACTTC
NA	TRBJ2-5	NA	TRBV11-2	CASSLAGVGGETQYF	TGTGCCAGCAGCTTAGCGGGAGTAGGAGGGGAGACCCAGTACTTC
NA	TRBJ2-5	NA	TRBV14	CASSQDRETQETQYF	TGTGCCAGCAGCCAAGATCGGGAGACCCAAGAGACCCAGTACTTC
NA	TRBJ1-2	TRBD1	TRBV19	CASSIPGQEIYGYTF	TGTGCCAGTAGTATTCCAGGACAGGAAATTTACGGCTACACCTTC
NA	TRBJ1-5	NA	TRBV4-3	CASSQEPYGVGNQPQHF	TGCGCCAGCAGCCAAGAACCGTATGGGGTTGGGAATCAGCCCCAGCATTTT
NA	TRBJ1-5	NA	TRBV7-8	CASSITNQPQHF	TGTGCCAGCAGCATTACTAATCAGCCCCAGCATTTT
once	TRBJ2-3	TRBD2	TRBV29-1	CSGGLAGDTQYF	TGCAGCGGGGGACTAGCGGGAGATACGCAGTATTTT
few	TRBJ1-1	TRBD1	TRBV5-6	CASSSTTDREMYTEAFF	TGTGCCAGCAGCTCGACGACAGACAGGGAGATGTACACTGAAGCTTTCTTT
NA	TRBJ1-2	NA	TRBV7-9	CASSRDGVYGYTF	TGTGCCAGCAGCCGGGACGGTGTCTATGGCTACACCTTC
NA	TRBJ1-1	NA	TRBV19	CASNTGTLNTEAFF	TGTGCCAGTAACACCGGGACCTTGAACACTGAAGCTTTCTTT
NA	TRBJ1-6	NA	TRBV28	CASSYVDSASYNSPLHF	TGTGCCAGCAGTTACGTTGACAGTGCCTCCTATAATTCACCCCTCCACTTT
NA	TRBJ1-1	NA	TRBV9	CASSSNGPEAFF	TGTGCCAGCAGCTCTAACGGACCTGAAGCTTTCTTT
NA	TRBJ2-3	TRBD2	TRBV29-1	CSVEWGSGRETDTQYF	TGCAGCGTTGAGTGGGGTAGCGGGAGAGAGACAGATACGCAGTATTTT
once	TRBJ2-7	NA	TRBV5-8	CASSPGQGPAYEQYF	TGTGCCAGCAGCCCGGGGCAGGGGCCAGCCTACGAGCAGTACTTC